Below, 26 T cell receptor beta chains from the same sample are listed, as sequenced in a study of cytomegalovirus exposure and HLA in healthy donors. PCR primers comprised 60 Vbeta and 13 Jbeta primers. Sequenced by immunoSEQ multiplex PCR; TCRdb stores in-frame clones only, minus some. The sample lists 150,000 to 200,000 clones; around three quarters were seen once. The specimen was PBMCs. These receptors all come from a woman in her twenties or thirties in good health and CMV-seropositive.

This clone was recorded a few times. The chain links TRBV9 to TRBJ1-1; the D gene is possibly TRBD1 (6 bases). The CDR3 is 16 residues long. V was cut by 3 bases and J by 3 bases, with 18 bases left in between. Germline V lookup: CDR1 SGDLS, CDR2 YYNGEE. The CDR3 sequence: CASSALDSSWDTEAFF. The CDR3 nucleotides are TGTGCCAGCAGCGCTCTGGACAGCTCTTGGGACACTGAAGCTTTCTTT.

CDR3 amino acids: CASITGMNTEAFF. CDR3 nucleotide sequence: TGTGCCAGCATCACAGGCATGAACACTGAAGCTTTCTTT. V and J are TRBV6-1 and TRBJ1-1; D possibly corresponds to TRBD1 (5 bases). The CDR3 runs to 13 residues. Trimming left V 7 bases short and J 0 bases short, with 9 bases between. Looked up from germline, CDR1 is MNHNS and CDR2 is SASEGT.

V usage is TRBV18 and J usage is TRBJ1-1; unclear D gene. The CDR3 sequence is 14 residues long. Looked up from germline, CDR1 is KGHSH and CDR2 is LQKENI. V lost 2 bases, J lost 3 bases, and 10 bases lay in between. The DNA of the CDR3 is TGTGCCAGCTCACCAGCAGTGCAGTACACTGAAGCTTTCTTT. Translated: CASSPAVQYTEAFF.

The V call is TRBV30, the J call TRBJ1-2, with no clear D. The germline V gene encodes CDR1 GTSNPN and CDR2 SVGIG (reference sequence). The CDR3 is 9 amino acids. The V end lost 6 bases, the J end lost 8 bases, and 7 bases lay between the germline ends. The CDR3 DNA reads as TGTGCCTGTTCCGGGGGCTACACCTTC. It is translated as CACSGGYTF.

CDR3 sequence reads: CASSSYQGDKFF. In DNA form, the CDR3 reads TGTGCCAGCAGCTCATACCAAGGGGACAAGTTCTTC. This chain connects TRBV7-2 to TRBJ2-1; weak D call: TRBD1 (6 bases). The CDR3 contains 12 residues. Germline values: CDR1 SGHTA, CDR2 FQGNSA. V gave up 4 bases and J gave up 14 bases, with 15 bases separating them.

The chain is built from TRBV28 and TRBJ1-5, with 10 bases aligning to TRBD1. Trimming cost V 6 bases and J 5 bases; bases outside gene matches: 7. Germline V gene sequence: CDR1 MDHEN, CDR2 SYDVKM. The CDR3 is 15 amino acids. The CDR3 here is CASRQGQGNYQPQHF. CDR3 bases: TGTGCCAGCAGACAGGGACAGGGGAATTATCAGCCCCAGCATTTT.

The rearrangement joins TRBV19 to TRBJ2-1; 15 nucleotides match TRBD2. CDR1 is LNHDA and CDR2 is SQIVND in the germline V gene (reference sequence). J lost 9 bases, V lost 5 bases, and 11 bases had no gene match. The CDR3 runs 17 residues. For the CDR3, the DNA is TGTGCCAGTAGTGGATGGACTAGCGGGAGGGTCAGGGCTGAGCAGTTCTTC. Its protein is CASSGWTSGRVRAEQFF.

The rearrangement joins TRBV30 to TRBJ1-6, with a possible D match to TRBD1 (5 bases). V lost 3 bases and J 11 bases, leaving 17 bases between the germline ends. The V gene's germline CDR1 is GTSNPN and CDR2 SVGIG (reference sequence). CDR3 length: 14 residues. The DNA of the CDR3 is TGTGCCTGGAGCTCCCGGGGGGGTCGGACACCCCTCCACTTT. Protein: CAWSSRGGRTPLHF.

The chain couples TRBV18 to TRBJ2-3, with 10 bases fitting TRBD1. Germline-derived CDR1 and CDR2 are KGHSH and LQKENI. The V segment lost 2 bases and the J segment 1 base; nucleotides outside the gene matches: 3. The CDR3 consists of 16 residues. The CDR3 region has the DNA TGTGCCAGCTCACCAGTAGGGACAGGGGGCACAGATACGCAGTATTTT. Translation: CASSPVGTGGTDTQYF.

This rearrangement joins TRBV5-4 to TRBJ1-6; D perhaps matches TRBD1 (6 bases). The V end was cut by 4 bases, the J end by 2 bases, with 13 bases between. Germline values: CDR1 SGHNT, CDR2 YYREEE (reference sequence). CDR3 length: 16 amino acids. In DNA, the CDR3 is TGTGCCAGCAGCCCTGCAGGACAGCCCTATAATTCACCCCTCCACTTT. It yields the protein CASSPAGQPYNSPLHF.

CDR3 in DNA: TGTGCCAGCAGCGCGGGGGTTCAAGAGACCCAGTACTTC. Its translation: CASSAGVQETQYF. The chain couples TRBV9 to TRBJ2-5; tentative D call: TRBD2 (6 bases). CDR1 is SGDLS, CDR2 YYNGEE, per germline. This CDR3 comprises 13 residues. V was clipped by 3 bases and J by 2 bases, with 8 bases between them.

The CDR3 loop reads CASRFPGQNYYEQYF. The CDR3 nucleotides are TGTGCCAGCAGGTTCCCGGGACAGAACTATTACGAGCAGTACTTC. The chain links TRBV6-5 to TRBJ2-5; TRBD1 matches at 7 bases. TRBJ2-7 matches the DNA end more closely, so the J call is doubtful. This CDR3 contains 15 residues. Germline V lookup: CDR1 MNHEY, CDR2 SVGAGI.

V usage is TRBV6-6 and J usage is TRBJ1-2; 9 bases map to TRBD1. Germline V gene sequence: CDR1 MNHNY, CDR2 SVGAGI (reference sequence). J lost 6 bases, V lost 2 bases, and 4 bases had no gene match. The CDR3 is 14 amino acids. The CDR3 loop reads CASSYPGQGNGYTF. The CDR3 nucleotides are TGTGCCAGCAGTTACCCTGGACAGGGGAATGGCTACACCTTC.

This clone was recorded only once. V gene TRBV2 combines with J gene TRBJ1-1; the D gene is possibly TRBD1 (6 bases). Germline V gives CDR1 SNHLY, CDR2 FYNNEI. The V end lost 6 bases, the J end lost 1 base, and 15 bases lay between the germline ends. The CDR3 covers 15 residues. The DNA for the CDR3 is TGTGCCAGCAGCTTACTTACGGGACAGAACACTGAAGCTTTCTTT. Its protein is CASSLLTGQNTEAFF.

This clone showed up just once. The rearrangement joins TRBV19 to TRBJ2-5; 10 nucleotides match TRBD1. TRBJ2-7 matches the DNA end more closely, so the J call is doubtful. The CDR3 has 15 residues. Germline loops: CDR1 LNHDA, CDR2 SQIVND (reference sequence). The CDR3 DNA reads as TGTGCCAGTAGCTCTATCCGGGACAGGGGTTACGAGCAGTACTTC. This codes for CASSSIRDRGYEQYF.

The chain has TRBV10-3 and TRBJ2-7, with 14 bases fitting TRBD2. The germline CDR1 and CDR2 sequences are ENHRY and SYGVKD. Trimming removed 0 bases from V and 4 bases from J; junction bases left unmatched: 2. CDR3 length: 16 residues. CDR3 amino acids: CAISESRTSGRYEQYF. DNA for the CDR3: TGTGCCATCAGTGAGTCCCGGACTAGCGGGAGGTACGAGCAGTACTTC.

The chain has TRBV19 and TRBJ1-1; D is possibly TRBD1 (6 bases). CDR3 size: 14 residues. Germline V gene lookup returns CDR1 LNHDA and CDR2 SQIVND (reference sequence). V lost 3 bases and J 6 bases, leaving 14 bases between the germline ends. CDR3 in amino acids: CASSIKNRAAEAFF. CDR3 sequence (DNA): TGTGCCAGTAGTATCAAGAACAGGGCGGCTGAAGCTTTCTTT.

The J gene is TRBJ1-4, the V gene TRBV6-5; possibly TRBD1 for D (5 bases). This CDR3 is 14 amino acids long. Germline V lookup: CDR1 MNHEY, CDR2 SVGAGI. Deletions cut 6 bases from V and 2 bases from J, with 10 bases between. The CDR3 DNA sequence: TGTGCCAGCAGGAACCGACAGACTAATGAAAAACTGTTTTTT. Amino acid sequence: CASRNRQTNEKLFF.

The J gene is TRBJ2-7, the V gene TRBV2; 7 bases line up with TRBD2. V dropped 6 bases and J dropped 2; count of bases not matched to a gene: 10. The germline gives CDR1 SNHLY, CDR2 FYNNEI. The CDR3 loop spans 15 amino acids. The CDR3 sequence: CASRMDAGEAYEQYF. CDR3 DNA: TGTGCCAGCAGAATGGATGCGGGAGAAGCCTACGAGCAGTACTTC.

The chain uses TRBV10-1 and TRBJ2-7; 9 nucleotides align to TRBD1. Looked up from germline, CDR1 is WNHNN and CDR2 is SYGVQD (reference sequence). This CDR3 is built from 14 residues. J gave up 2 bases and V 9 bases, and 8 bases lay outside the gene matches. The DNA for the CDR3 is TGCGCCAGTTCAACCGGGACAGGGACCTACGAGCAGTACTTC. This translates into CASSTGTGTYEQYF.

The CDR3 region is CASSLRSGGQWQPQHF. In DNA, the CDR3 is TGTGCCAGCAGTTTACGGTCCGGGGGGCAATGGCAGCCCCAGCATTTT. The chain links TRBV28 to TRBJ1-5; D might be TRBD1 (6 bases). Germline CDR1 MDHEN, CDR2 SYDVKM. This CDR3 contains 16 residues. V was shortened by 2 bases and J by 7 bases, with 18 bases between the two germline ends. Complete variable domain (other parts from reference TRBV28 and TRBJ1-5): DVKVTQSSRYLVKRTGEKVFLECVQDMDHENMFWYRQDPGLGLRLIYFSYDVKMKEKGDIPEGYSVSREKKERFSLILESASTNQTSMYLCASSLRSGGQWQPQHFGDGTRLSIL.

The V gene is TRBV30, the J gene TRBJ2-3; tentative D call: TRBD1 (5 bases). Trimming cost V 2 bases and J 4 bases, with 16 bases left between them. The CDR3 has 15 amino acids. Germline V gene lookup returns CDR1 GTSNPN and CDR2 SVGIG (reference sequence). CDR3 nucleotide sequence: TGTGCCTGGAGTCTGCAGGGCTTACCTGCAGATACGCAGTATTTT. Protein product: CAWSLQGLPADTQYF. The whole variable domain, filled in from reference TRBV30 and TRBJ2-3, reads SQTIHQWPATLVQPVGSPLSLECTVEGTSNPNLYWYRQAAGRGLQLLFYSVGIGQISSEVPQNLSASRPQDRQFILSSKKLLLSDSGFYLCAWSLQGLPADTQYFGPGTRLTVL.

The rearrangement joins TRBV2 to TRBJ2-7; D not certain. Trimming took off 7 bases at V and 2 bases at J, with 9 bases between the two ends. CDR3 length: 12 amino acids. Germline assignment: CDR1 SNHLY and CDR2 FYNNEI. The DNA of the CDR3 is TGTGCCAGCAATATAGAGACCTACGAGCAGTACTTC. Amino acid sequence: CASNIETYEQYF.

This sequence joins TRBV15 and TRBJ2-7; D is unclear. Germline lookup yields CDR1 LNHNV and CDR2 YYDKDF (reference sequence). V was shortened by 1 base and J by 5 bases, with 12 bases between the two germline ends. This CDR3 is built from 14 residues. The CDR3 DNA is TGTGCCACCAGCAGAGCGCGGCAGAACCACGAGCAGTACTTC. It is translated as CATSRARQNHEQYF.

This clone was counted once. The rearrangement joins TRBV15 to TRBJ2-7; D may be TRBD2 (6 bases). Germline CDR1 is LNHNV and CDR2 is YYDKDF (reference sequence). The length of the CDR3 is 17 residues. The germline V and J ends were trimmed by 0 bases and 3 bases, with 18 bases remaining between them. The CDR3 reads CATSRDFGYGDFYEQYF. CDR3 bases: TGTGCCACCAGCAGAGATTTTGGGTATGGGGACTTCTACGAGCAGTACTTC.

The chain couples TRBV19 to TRBJ1-5; 8 bases fit TRBD1. The J segment lost 0 bases and the V segment lost 3 bases, leaving 7 bases of the junction unmatched. The CDR3 runs 17 residues. Looked up from germline, CDR1 is LNHDA and CDR2 is SQIVND (reference sequence). CDR3 residues: CASSIFSTGVSNQPQHF. CDR3 sequence (DNA): TGTGCCAGTAGTATTTTTTCGACAGGGGTTAGCAATCAGCCCCAGCATTTT.